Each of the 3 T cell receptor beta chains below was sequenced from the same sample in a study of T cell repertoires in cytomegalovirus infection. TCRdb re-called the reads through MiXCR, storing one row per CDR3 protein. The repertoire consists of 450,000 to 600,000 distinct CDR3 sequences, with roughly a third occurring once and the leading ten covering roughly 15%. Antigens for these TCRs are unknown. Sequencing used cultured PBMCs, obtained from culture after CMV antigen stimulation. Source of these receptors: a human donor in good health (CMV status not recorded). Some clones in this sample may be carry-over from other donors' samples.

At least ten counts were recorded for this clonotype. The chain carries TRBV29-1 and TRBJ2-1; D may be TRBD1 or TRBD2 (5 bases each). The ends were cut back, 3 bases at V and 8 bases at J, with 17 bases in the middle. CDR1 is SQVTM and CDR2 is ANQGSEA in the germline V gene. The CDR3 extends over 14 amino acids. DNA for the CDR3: TGCAGCGTTGAGGGGTGGGCAAGAGGGGATGAGCAGTTCTTC. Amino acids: CSVEGWARGDEQFF.

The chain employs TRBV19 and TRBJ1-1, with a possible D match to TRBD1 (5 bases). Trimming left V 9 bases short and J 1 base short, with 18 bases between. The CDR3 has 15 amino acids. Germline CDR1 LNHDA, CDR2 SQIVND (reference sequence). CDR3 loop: CASKLGQGGNTEAFF. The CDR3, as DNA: TGTGCCAGCAAATTGGGGCAGGGAGGGAACACTGAAGCTTTCTTT.

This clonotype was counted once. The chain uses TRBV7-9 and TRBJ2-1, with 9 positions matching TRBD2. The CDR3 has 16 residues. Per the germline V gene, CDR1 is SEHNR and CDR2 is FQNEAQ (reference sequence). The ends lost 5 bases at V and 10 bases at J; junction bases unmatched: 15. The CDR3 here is CASSPLRRGRALEQFF. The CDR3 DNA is TGTGCCAGCAGCCCCCTCCGCCGCGGGAGGGCCTTAGAGCAGTTCTTC.